Only a few counts were recorded for the clone carrying this TCR beta chain. Its antigen is unknown. This sample was included in a study of radiotherapy plus CTLA-4 blockade in lung cancer. Background on the study: Objective responses were seen in 18% of patients, disease control in over 25%.

The protocol was immunoSEQ multiplex PCR, while the TCRdb copy is restricted to in-frame clones and leaves out a portion. The repertoire consists of about 88,000 clones, with about three quarters occurring once and the leading ten covering roughly 13%. General study findings and limits: After radiotherapy and ipilimumab, tumor-derived clones expanded in peripheral blood. Reportedly, early blood T cell clone dynamics best predicted response, with interferon-beta.

The CDR3 spans 16 residues. Trimming took 4 bases from V and 6 from J, leaving 18 bases between them. CDR1 and CDR2 (germline): MGHRA, YSYEKL. This receptor was obtained from a human donor with non-small cell lung cancer that progressed on radiotherapy plus ipilimumab. The J gene is TRBJ2-2, the V gene TRBV4-1; possibly TRBD1 or TRBD2 for D (5 bases each). The material sequenced was peripheral blood, taken from a patient treated with radiotherapy plus ipilimumab. Written as DNA, the CDR3 is TGCGCCAGCAGCCGGGGCGGGCAGTTGGGGTCCGGGGAGCTGTTTTTT. Protein: CASSRGGQLGSGELFF.